The T cell receptor beta chain under discussion was sequenced for a study of shared clonotypes between healthy human individuals. As for the study in general: Per donor, CD8 memory used one plate, CD8 naive used two, CD4 memory used three and CD4 naive used three.

The CDR3 totals 14 residues. CDR1 is SGHVS and CDR2 is FNYEAQ in the germline V gene. Deletions cut 3 bases from V and 7 bases from J, with 12 bases between. This clone was counted between two and nine times. Its antigen is unidentified. The assay was carried out at the deep level. Some clones are missing from TCRdb's copy, which holds only in-frame ones; the method was immunoSEQ multiplex PCR. The sample records fewer than 400,000 clones, around 72% being singletons. Study results and caveats: Shared clonotypes: about 4.6% naive CD4, roughly 3.5% naive CD8, about 2.4% memory CD4, about 0.4% memory CD8.

This chain uses TRBV7-6 with TRBJ1-4; D gene ambiguous. Source material: memory CD4+ T cells sorted from blood. Subset noted: CD45RA-negative fraction. The origin of this receptor is a young man in good health. Written as DNA, the CDR3 is TGTGCCAGCAGCTTTTCTAGGGCCTTTGAAAAACTGTTTTTT. Residues: CASSFSRAFEKLFF.